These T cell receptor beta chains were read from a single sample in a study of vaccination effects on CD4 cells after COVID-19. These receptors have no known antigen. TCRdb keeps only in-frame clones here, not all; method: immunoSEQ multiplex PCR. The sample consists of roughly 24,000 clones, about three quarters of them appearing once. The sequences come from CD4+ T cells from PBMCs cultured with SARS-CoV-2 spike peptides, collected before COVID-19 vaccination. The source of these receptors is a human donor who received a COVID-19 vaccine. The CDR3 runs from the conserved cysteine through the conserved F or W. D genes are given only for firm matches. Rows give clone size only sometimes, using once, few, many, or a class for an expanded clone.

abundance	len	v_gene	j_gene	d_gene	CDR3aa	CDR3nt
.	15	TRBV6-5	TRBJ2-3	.	CASRRRVQLGDTQYF	TGTGCCAGCAGGAGAAGGGTGCAGCTGGGAGATACGCAGTATTTT
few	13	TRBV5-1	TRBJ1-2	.	CASSLGRNYGYTF	TGCGCCAGCAGCTTGGGTCGTAACTATGGCTACACCTTC
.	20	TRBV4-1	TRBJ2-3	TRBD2	CASSQEASFGLAGLRDTQYF	TGCGCCAGCAGCCAAGAGGCTAGTTTCGGACTAGCGGGCTTAAGAGATACGCAGTATTTT
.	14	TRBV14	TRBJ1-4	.	CASSQDLRDEKLFF	TGTGCCAGCAGCCAAGACCTGCGGGATGAAAAACTGTTTTTT
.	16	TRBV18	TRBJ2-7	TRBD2	CASSPQASGGSYEQYF	TGTGCCAGCTCACCACAGGCTAGCGGGGGCTCCTACGAGCAGTACTTC
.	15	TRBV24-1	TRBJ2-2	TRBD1	CATSVPGTGAGELFF	TGTGCCACCAGTGTTCCCGGGACAGGCGCCGGGGAGCTGTTTTTT
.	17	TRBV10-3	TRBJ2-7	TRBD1	CAISSIPGQGRNYEQYF	TGTGCCATCAGTTCAATCCCGGGACAGGGAAGGAACTACGAGCAGTACTTC
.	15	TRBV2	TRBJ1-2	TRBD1	CASSEVQTGGGGYTF	TGTGCCAGCAGTGAAGTTCAGACAGGGGGAGGAGGCTACACCTTC
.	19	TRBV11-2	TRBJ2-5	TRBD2	CASSLAGGLAGRRVGTQYF	TGTGCCAGCAGCTTAGCGGGGGGACTAGCGGGGAGGAGGGTGGGGACCCAGTACTTC
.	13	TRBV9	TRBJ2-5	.	CASSVDFGETQYF	TGTGCCAGCAGCGTAGATTTCGGAGAGACCCAGTACTTC
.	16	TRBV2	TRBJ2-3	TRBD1	CASSLEQGVSTDTQYF	TGTGCCAGCAGTTTAGAACAGGGGGTTAGCACAGATACGCAGTATTTT
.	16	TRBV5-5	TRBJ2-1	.	CASSLTIRSSYNEQFF	TGTGCCAGCAGCTTGACGATCCGAAGCTCCTACAATGAGCAGTTCTTC
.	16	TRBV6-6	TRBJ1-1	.	CASSPFGGPRNTEAFF	TGTGCCAGCAGTCCCTTCGGAGGCCCCAGGAACACTGAAGCTTTCTTT
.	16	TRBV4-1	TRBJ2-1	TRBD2	CASSQDPSGRANEQFF	TGCGCCAGCAGCCAAGATCCTAGCGGGAGGGCCAATGAGCAGTTCTTC
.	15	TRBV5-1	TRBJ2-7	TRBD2	CASSLGTSGTYEQYF	TGCGCCAGCAGCTTGGGGACTAGCGGGACCTACGAGCAGTACTTC
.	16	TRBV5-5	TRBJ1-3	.	CASSWSGFSSGNTIYF	TGTGCCAGCAGCTGGTCCGGGTTCTCCTCTGGAAACACCATATATTTT
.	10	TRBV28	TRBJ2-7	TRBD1	CASSGRDRAF	TGTGCCAGCAGTGGGCGGGACAGGGCCTTC
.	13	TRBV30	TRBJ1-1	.	CAWIGLPNTEAFF	TGTGCCTGGATTGGGTTGCCGAACACTGAAGCTTTCTTT
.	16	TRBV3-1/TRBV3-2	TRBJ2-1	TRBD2	CASSQEGLQPYNEQFF	TGTGCCAGCAGCCAAGAGGGACTACAACCCTACAATGAGCAGTTCTTC
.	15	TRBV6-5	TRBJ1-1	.	CATTYMAGGGTEAFF	TGTGCCACCACCTACATGGCGGGGGGAGGCACTGAAGCTTTCTTT
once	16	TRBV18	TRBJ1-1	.	CASSPAGPGSDTEAFF	TGTGCCAGCTCGCCAGCCGGACCGGGATCGGACACTGAAGCTTTCTTT
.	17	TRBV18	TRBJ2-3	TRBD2	CASSPMLAGGHTDTQYF	TGTGCCAGCTCACCCATGTTAGCGGGGGGCCACACAGATACGCAGTATTTT
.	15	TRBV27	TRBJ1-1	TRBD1	CASSTYRGGNTEAFF	TGTGCCAGCAGTACCTACAGGGGGGGGAACACTGAAGCTTTCTTT
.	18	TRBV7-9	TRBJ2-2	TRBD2	CASSARTAGGLNTGELFF	TGTGCCAGCAGCGCGCGGACAGCGGGAGGCCTGAACACCGGGGAGCTGTTTTTT
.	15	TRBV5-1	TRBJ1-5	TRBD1	CASSLGQGLNQPQHF	TGCGCCAGCAGCTTGGGACAGGGGTTGAATCAGCCCCAGCATTTT
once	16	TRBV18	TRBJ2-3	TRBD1	CASSTRTGGVTDTQYF	TGTGCCAGCTCAACCCGGACAGGGGGCGTCACAGATACGCAGTATTTT
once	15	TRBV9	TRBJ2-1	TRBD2	CASSVAAGGLNEQFF	TGTGCCAGCAGCGTAGCAGCGGGAGGTTTAAATGAGCAGTTCTTC
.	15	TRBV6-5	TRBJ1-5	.	CASSYLGGFDQPQHF	TGTGCCAGCAGTTACCTAGGGGGGTTTGATCAGCCCCAGCATTTT
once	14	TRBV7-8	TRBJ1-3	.	CASSIGTAGNTIYF	TGTGCCAGCAGCATAGGGACGGCTGGAAACACCATATATTTT
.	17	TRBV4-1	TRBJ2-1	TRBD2	CASSRWGGVSSYNEQFF	TGCGCCAGCAGTCGTTGGGGGGGAGTCAGCTCCTACAATGAGCAGTTCTTC
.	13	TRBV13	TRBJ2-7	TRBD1	CASSRDRDYEQYF	TGTGCCAGCAGCCGAGACAGGGACTACGAGCAGTACTTC
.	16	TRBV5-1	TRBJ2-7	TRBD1	CASSIAGTGLSYEQYF	TGCGCCAGCAGCATCGCCGGGACAGGGCTCTCCTACGAGCAGTACTTC
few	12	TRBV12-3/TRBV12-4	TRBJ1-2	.	CASSLARGGYTF	TGTGCCAGCAGTTTGGCTCGGGGGGGCTACACCTTC
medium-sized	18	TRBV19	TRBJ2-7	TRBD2	CASSRKSPGLAGTWEQYF	TGTGCCAGTAGCCGAAAGTCCCCGGGACTAGCGGGGACGTGGGAGCAGTACTTC
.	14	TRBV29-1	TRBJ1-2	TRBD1	CSVATGTGFDGYTF	TGCAGCGTCGCCACCGGGACAGGCTTCGATGGCTACACCTTC
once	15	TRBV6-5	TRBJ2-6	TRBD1	CATGQGAGGANVLTF	TGTGCCACCGGACAGGGGGCAGGTGGGGCCAACGTCCTGACTTTC
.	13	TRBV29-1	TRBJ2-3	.	CSAAPSGRETQYF	TGCAGCGCTGCGCCGTCCGGGCGAGAGACGCAGTATTTT
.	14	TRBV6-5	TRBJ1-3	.	CASSYSGGGDTIYF	TGTGCCAGCAGTTATTCGGGGGGAGGAGACACCATATATTTT